The source of this T cell receptor (beta chain) is a study of blood T cell repertoires in COVID-19. Background on the study: Donors in the United States, Italy and Spain gave samples during acute or convalescent COVID-19.

The protocol was immunoSEQ multiplex PCR, while the TCRdb copy is restricted to in-frame clones and leaves out a portion. The repertoire holds 250,000 to 350,000 clones, with nearly 90% as singletons. All enrollees were about 18 to 89 years old and from around 25 US areas. Participant-reported clinical history was the basis for cohort assignment. The V gene end was trimmed by 1 base and the J gene end by 6 bases; junction bases not matched to a gene: 1. From germline, CDR1 is GTSNPN and CDR2 SVGIG (reference sequence). CDR3 size: 13 residues. The specimen sequenced was PBMCs or T cells enriched from blood (not recorded which). This receptor was obtained from a woman between 18 and 30 years old with acute COVID-19. The rearrangement joins TRBV30 to TRBJ2-2; TRBD2 agrees at 8 bases. CDR3 coding DNA: TGTGCCTGGAGTGCACTAGCGGCCGGGGAGCTGTTTTTT. Translating it yields CAWSALAAGELFF.